This T cell receptor beta chain was identified in a study of glioma-infiltrating T cells. This CDR3 is 13 amino acids long. V lost 7 bases and J lost 4, with 13 bases in between. Germline V CDR1 and CDR2: SQVTM, ANQGSEA. TCR alpha and beta CDR3 regions were amplified from RNA using iRepertoire nested multiplex PCR. TCRdb ran MiXCR on the multiplex PCR reads and lists one entry per CDR3 protein. This sample yields more than 85,000 distinct CDR3 sequences, of which 20% to 25% are seen a single time; roughly 37% belongs to the top ten. The rearrangement joins TRBV29-1 to TRBJ1-4, with D possibly TRBD1 on 5 matching bases. This receptor was taken from a human donor with low-grade glioma or glioblastoma, undergoing nonglioma brain surgery, or in good health (not recorded which). Input material: glioma tissue, nonneoplastic brain tissue, or PBMCs (not recorded which). The CDR3 reads CSAGGPINEKLFF. CDR3 DNA sequence: TGCAGCGCCGGGGGACCGATTAATGAAAAACTGTTTTTT.